The 8 T cell receptor beta chains given below trace back to one sample, sequenced in a study of blood T cell repertoires in COVID-19. Generated by immunoSEQ multiplex PCR, the TCRdb table keeps only in-frame clones and is missing some. The sample holds 250,000 to 400,000 clones, roughly 87% seen once. The sample taken for sequencing was peripheral blood. The receptors were sampled from a man between 50 and 59 years old with active or convalescent COVID-19.

This clone has a single count. CDR3 amino acids: CASSLMAGVNYEQYF. The CDR3 DNA reads TGCGCCAGCAGCTTGATGGCGGGAGTTAACTACGAGCAGTACTTC. The V call is TRBV5-1, the J call TRBJ2-7, with 7 bases aligning to TRBD2. Germline loops: CDR1 SGHRS, CDR2 YFSETQ. J was trimmed by 3 bases and V by 1 base; bases with no gene match: 7. The CDR3 length is 15 residues.

The chain combines TRBV18 with TRBJ1-1; TRBD1 is a possible D gene (5 bases). CDR1 and CDR2 from the germline V gene are KGHSH and LQKENI. Between the trimmed V and J ends, which lost 0 bases and 3 bases, there was a span of 11 bases. This CDR3 contains 15 residues. This chain's CDR3 is CASSPPAGGDTEAFF. DNA for the CDR3: TGTGCCAGCTCACCACCGGCGGGGGGTGACACTGAAGCTTTCTTT.

V is TRBV3-1 (or the pseudogene TRBV3-2) and J is TRBJ1-5, with D possibly matching TRBD1 (6 bases). CDR1 is LGHDT and CDR2 is YNNKEL in the germline V gene (reference sequence). The V end lost 0 bases, the J end lost 0 bases, and 27 bases lay between the germline ends. There are 22 residues in the CDR3. The CDR3: CASSQDVPLEGEGTYSNQPQHF. The CDR3 DNA reads as TGTGCCAGCAGCCAAGACGTCCCCCTGGAAGGGGAGGGGACATATAGCAATCAGCCCCAGCATTTT.

The chain combines TRBV10-2 with TRBJ1-1; tentative D call: TRBD1 (5 bases). The V gene's germline CDR1 is WSHSY and CDR2 SAAADI. V was clipped by 4 bases and J by 5 bases, with 20 bases between them. The CDR3 is 16 residues long. CDR3 sequence (DNA): TGCGCCAGCAGTGTTCGGGACCGACGCGGGGGAACTGAAGCTTTCTTT. Encoded protein: CASSVRDRRGGTEAFF.

The chain has TRBV3-1 (or the pseudogene TRBV3-2) and TRBJ1-2; 9 bases match TRBD1. V was clipped by 2 bases and J by 8 bases; unmatched bases: 6. The CDR3 runs to 14 residues. Germline CDR1 and CDR2: LGHDT and YNNKEL (reference sequence). In DNA, the CDR3 is TGTGCCAGCAGCCAATCTGACAGGGGGGACGGCTACACCTTC. Translated: CASSQSDRGDGYTF.

This rearrangement joins TRBV5-4 to TRBJ2-7; the match to TRBD1 covers 8 bases. Germline V lookup: CDR1 SGHNT, CDR2 YYREEE (reference sequence). CDR3 length: 13 amino acids. The J segment lost 0 bases and the V segment lost 5 bases, leaving 1 base of the junction unmatched. The CDR3 coding sequence is TGTGCCAGCAGAGGACAGGGCTCCTACGAGCAGTACTTC. Translated: CASRGQGSYEQYF.

The chain employs TRBV19 and TRBJ1-1; TRBD1 agrees at 9 bases. The CDR3 sequence is 14 residues long. Germline-derived CDR1 and CDR2 are LNHDA and SQIVND (reference sequence). V lost 4 bases to trimming and J lost 11 bases; unmatched junction nucleotides: 11. The DNA of the CDR3 is TGTGCCAGTAGTACCACAGGGGGCATGGTTCCGGCTTTCTTT. It codes for CASSTTGGMVPAFF.

The V call is TRBV3-1 (or the pseudogene TRBV3-2), the J call TRBJ1-1, with TRBD1 identical over 7 bases. V dropped 5 bases and J dropped 13; count of bases not matched to a gene: 19. The CDR3 totals 15 residues. CDR1 is LGHDT, CDR2 YNNKEL, per germline (reference sequence). The CDR3 region has the DNA TGTGCCAGCAGCTCGAATCCGGGACAGCGGGCGCGGGTTTTCTTT. Protein sequence: CASSSNPGQRARVFF.